The entry below describes one TCR beta chain. The CDR3 runs 13 residues. CDR1 WNHNN and CDR2 SYGVQD come from the germline V gene (reference sequence). V lost 1 base and J lost 3, with 6 bases in between. This table comes from immunoSEQ multiplex PCR, and its TCRdb copy is limited to in-frame clones, with some not included. The data hold 25,000 to 30,000 clones, with 70% to 90% observed a single time. This entry comes from a study of blood T cell repertoires in COVID-19. This chain connects TRBV10-1 to TRBJ1-1; the D is unclear. This sequence was found in a human donor in a cohort sampled during active COVID-19. Material for sequencing was peripheral blood. CDR3 DNA sequence: TGCGCCAGCAGTGAGTATCGGGACACTGAAGCTTTCTTT. This codes for CASSEYRDTEAFF.